This is a list of T cell receptor beta chains from one sample in a study of cytomegalovirus exposure and HLA in healthy donors. Assay: immunoSEQ multiplex PCR; the TCRdb copy retains only in-frame clones and omits some. The top ten clones hold approximately 5.4% of a sample with approximately 110,000 clones, 69% of them seen once. The sample comprised PBMCs. Receptors originate from a woman between 65 and 79 years old in good health and CMV-seropositive. CDR3s include the opening cysteine and the closing phenylalanine or tryptophan. Each record gives: V gene, clone size, D gene, J gene, CDR3 protein, CDR3 DNA. The D gene is left open where the match is weak. Rows give clone size only sometimes, using once, few, many, or a class for an expanded clone.

V gene: TRBV7-2
clone size: -
D gene: -
J gene: TRBJ1-3
CDR3 protein: CASSLAELNSGNTIYF
CDR3 DNA: TGTGCCAGCAGCTTAGCGGAGTTGAACTCTGGAAACACCATATATTTT

V gene: TRBV19
clone size: few
D gene: TRBD1
J gene: TRBJ1-1
CDR3 protein: CASRLGTAYTEAFF
CDR3 DNA: TGTGCCAGTAGGCTGGGGACAGCTTACACTGAAGCTTTCTTT

V gene: TRBV6-5
clone size: -
D gene: TRBD2
J gene: TRBJ2-1
CDR3 protein: CASSSTSGGAYEQFF
CDR3 DNA: TGTGCCAGCAGCTCGACTAGCGGGGGGGCCTATGAGCAGTTCTTC

V gene: TRBV7-2
clone size: -
D gene: -
J gene: TRBJ1-3
CDR3 protein: CASSLASTTSSSGNTIYF
CDR3 DNA: TGTGCCAGCAGCTTAGCTTCCACTACCTCCTCCTCTGGAAACACCATATATTTT

V gene: TRBV20-1
clone size: -
D gene: TRBD2
J gene: TRBJ2-5
CDR3 protein: CGGRAGETQYF
CDR3 DNA: TGCGGGGGGAGGGCCGGGGAGACCCAGTACTTC

V gene: TRBV4-3
clone size: -
D gene: -
J gene: TRBJ1-6
CDR3 protein: CASSQETGQPLHF
CDR3 DNA: TGCGCCAGCAGCCAAGAAACAGGGCAGCCCCTCCACTTT

V gene: TRBV5-1
clone size: -
D gene: TRBD2
J gene: TRBJ2-3
CDR3 protein: CASSGWTSGGRTDTQYF
CDR3 DNA: TGCGCCAGCAGCGGGTGGACTAGCGGGGGCCGCACAGATACGCAGTATTTT

V gene: TRBV7-2
clone size: few
D gene: TRBD2
J gene: TRBJ2-7
CDR3 protein: CASTLPSGGAPGQLYEQYF
CDR3 DNA: TGTGCCAGCACCCTTCCTAGCGGGGGGGCCCCGGGCCAACTCTACGAGCAGTACTTC

V gene: TRBV7-2
clone size: -
D gene: -
J gene: TRBJ2-7
CDR3 protein: CASSSHRGGSYEQYF
CDR3 DNA: TGTGCCAGCAGCTCACACAGGGGGGGCTCCTACGAGCAGTACTTC

V gene: TRBV7-2
clone size: -
D gene: -
J gene: TRBJ1-1
CDR3 protein: CASSFSYTGNTEAFF
CDR3 DNA: TGTGCCAGCAGCTTCTCCTACACAGGGAACACTGAAGCTTTCTTT

V gene: TRBV2
clone size: -
D gene: TRBD2
J gene: TRBJ2-3
CDR3 protein: CASSADGGGTDTQYF
CDR3 DNA: TGTGCCAGCAGTGCTGACGGGGGGGGCACAGATACGCAGTATTTT

V gene: TRBV7-6
clone size: -
D gene: TRBD2
J gene: TRBJ2-1
CDR3 protein: CASSVSGGAPDEQFF
CDR3 DNA: TGTGCCAGCAGCGTTAGCGGGGGGGCTCCCGATGAGCAGTTCTTC

V gene: TRBV7-2
clone size: few
D gene: -
J gene: TRBJ2-1
CDR3 protein: CASSFYRDSDEQFF
CDR3 DNA: TGTGCCAGCAGCTTTTACAGGGATTCGGATGAGCAGTTCTTC

V gene: TRBV2
clone size: -
D gene: TRBD1
J gene: TRBJ2-7
CDR3 protein: CASRPWTGWEDEQYF
CDR3 DNA: TGTGCCAGCAGGCCATGGACAGGGTGGGAGGACGAGCAGTACTTC

V gene: TRBV19
clone size: -
D gene: -
J gene: TRBJ2-2
CDR3 protein: CASTVQGNTGELFF
CDR3 DNA: TGTGCCAGTACCGTACAGGGGAACACCGGGGAGCTGTTTTTT

V gene: TRBV6-5
clone size: -
D gene: TRBD1
J gene: TRBJ1-5
CDR3 protein: CASSSGDRVGNQPQHF
CDR3 DNA: TGTGCCAGCAGTTCGGGGGACAGGGTAGGAAATCAGCCCCAGCATTTT

V gene: TRBV5-5
clone size: -
D gene: TRBD1
J gene: TRBJ2-3
CDR3 protein: CASSAVPGQGRAQYF
CDR3 DNA: TGTGCCAGCAGCGCAGTCCCGGGACAGGGCCGGGCGCAGTATTTT

V gene: TRBV5-6
clone size: -
D gene: -
J gene: TRBJ1-3
CDR3 protein: CASSPKRGLYSGNTIYF
CDR3 DNA: TGTGCCAGCAGCCCTAAGAGGGGACTCTACTCTGGAAACACCATATATTTT

V gene: TRBV2
clone size: -
D gene: -
J gene: TRBJ1-6
CDR3 protein: CASSELQGPNSPLHF
CDR3 DNA: TGTGCCAGCAGTGAACTCCAGGGGCCTAATTCACCCCTCCACTTT

V gene: TRBV6-1
clone size: -
D gene: TRBD1
J gene: TRBJ1-1
CDR3 protein: CASKGQGATNTEAFF
CDR3 DNA: TGTGCCAGCAAGGGACAGGGGGCTACGAACACTGAAGCTTTCTTT

V gene: TRBV2
clone size: -
D gene: -
J gene: TRBJ2-5
CDR3 protein: CASSPVRVRETQYF
CDR3 DNA: TGTGCCAGCAGCCCTGTCAGGGTGCGGGAGACCCAGTACTTC

V gene: TRBV15
clone size: -
D gene: -
J gene: TRBJ2-7
CDR3 protein: CATQTGTLPYEQYF
CDR3 DNA: TGTGCCACCCAAACAGGGACCCTCCCTTACGAGCAGTACTTC

V gene: TRBV30
clone size: few
D gene: -
J gene: TRBJ2-7
CDR3 protein: CAWSRGTVNPYEQYF
CDR3 DNA: TGTGCCTGGAGTCGGGGGACAGTCAATCCCTACGAGCAGTACTTC

V gene: TRBV5-1
clone size: -
D gene: -
J gene: TRBJ2-5
CDR3 protein: CASSRAPTGEETQYF
CDR3 DNA: TGCGCCAGCAGCCGCGCGCCGACAGGAGAAGAGACCCAGTACTTC

V gene: TRBV10-1
clone size: -
D gene: -
J gene: TRBJ2-1
CDR3 protein: CASSPTSTNEQFF
CDR3 DNA: TGCGCCAGCAGTCCGACAAGCACCAATGAGCAGTTCTTC

V gene: TRBV7-9
clone size: -
D gene: TRBD2
J gene: TRBJ2-3
CDR3 protein: CASSFEGLEADTQYF
CDR3 DNA: TGTGCCAGCAGCTTCGAAGGACTAGAAGCAGATACGCAGTATTTT

V gene: TRBV30
clone size: few
D gene: TRBD1
J gene: TRBJ1-1
CDR3 protein: CAWSVGGTGGTEAFF
CDR3 DNA: TGTGCCTGGAGTGTAGGCGGGACAGGGGGCACTGAAGCTTTCTTT

V gene: TRBV7-7
clone size: -
D gene: -
J gene: TRBJ2-5
CDR3 protein: CASSLTGERETQYF
CDR3 DNA: TGTGCTAGCAGCTTAACGGGGGAAAGGGAGACCCAGTACTTC

V gene: TRBV7-9
clone size: -
D gene: TRBD1
J gene: TRBJ1-1
CDR3 protein: CASSKAGGLTEAFF
CDR3 DNA: TGTGCCAGCAGCAAGGCAGGGGGGTTGACTGAAGCTTTCTTT

V gene: TRBV11-2
clone size: -
D gene: -
J gene: TRBJ2-5
CDR3 protein: CASSLSGVGTQYF
CDR3 DNA: TGTGCCAGCAGCTTATCCGGTGTTGGGACCCAGTACTTC

V gene: TRBV19
clone size: -
D gene: -
J gene: TRBJ1-5
CDR3 protein: CASKGYDSDNQPQHF
CDR3 DNA: TGTGCCAGTAAGGGCTACGACAGCGACAATCAGCCCCAGCATTTT

V gene: TRBV19
clone size: -
D gene: TRBD2
J gene: TRBJ2-1
CDR3 protein: CASSDGTSGGDEQFF
CDR3 DNA: TGTGCCAGTAGTGATGGGACTAGCGGGGGAGATGAGCAGTTCTTC

V gene: TRBV30
clone size: -
D gene: TRBD1
J gene: TRBJ1-2
CDR3 protein: CAWRRGDRGDGYTF
CDR3 DNA: TGTGCCTGGAGGAGGGGGGACAGGGGTGATGGCTACACCTTC

V gene: TRBV27
clone size: once
D gene: -
J gene: TRBJ2-3
CDR3 protein: CASSRSGGLVTDTQYF
CDR3 DNA: TGTGCCAGCAGTCGCTCAGGGGGGCTTGTGACAGATACGCAGTATTTT

V gene: TRBV7-8
clone size: -
D gene: TRBD2
J gene: TRBJ2-1
CDR3 protein: CASSRGASGGRQFF
CDR3 DNA: TGTGCCAGCAGCCGCGGCGCTAGCGGGGGTCGGCAGTTCTTC

V gene: TRBV19
clone size: -
D gene: TRBD1
J gene: TRBJ1-5
CDR3 protein: CASSIGTGTGSNQPQHF
CDR3 DNA: TGTGCCAGTAGTATTGGGACAGGGACGGGAAGCAATCAGCCCCAGCATTTT

V gene: TRBV19
clone size: -
D gene: -
J gene: TRBJ1-2
CDR3 protein: CASSNPGQGRYTF
CDR3 DNA: TGTGCCAGTAGTAACCCGGGACAAGGACGCTACACCTTC

V gene: TRBV6-1
clone size: -
D gene: -
J gene: TRBJ1-2
CDR3 protein: CASSEAGAGTHGYTF
CDR3 DNA: TGTGCCAGCAGTGAAGCGGGGGCCGGTACGCATGGCTACACCTTC